This T cell receptor beta chain comes out of a study of preoperative IRX-2 immunotherapy in early breast cancer. The germline V and J ends were trimmed by 5 bases and 5 bases, with 12 bases remaining between them. Germline CDR1 and CDR2: KGHSH and LQKENI. This CDR3 contains 13 residues. This table comes from immunoSEQ multiplex PCR, and its TCRdb copy is limited to in-frame clones, with some not included. Of about 3,600 clones in the sample, 69% were seen once. Sample treatment: preoperative locoregional IRX-2 cytokine immunotherapy. The chain uses TRBV18 and TRBJ1-1; possibly TRBD1 for D (5 bases). The source is a human donor with breast cancer. Here the sequenced sample was tumor tissue, taken after IRX-2 immunotherapy. CDR3 nucleotides: TGTGCCAGCTCATACCAGGGAGGGACTGAAGCTTTCTTT. Translated, it gives CASSYQGGTEAFF.